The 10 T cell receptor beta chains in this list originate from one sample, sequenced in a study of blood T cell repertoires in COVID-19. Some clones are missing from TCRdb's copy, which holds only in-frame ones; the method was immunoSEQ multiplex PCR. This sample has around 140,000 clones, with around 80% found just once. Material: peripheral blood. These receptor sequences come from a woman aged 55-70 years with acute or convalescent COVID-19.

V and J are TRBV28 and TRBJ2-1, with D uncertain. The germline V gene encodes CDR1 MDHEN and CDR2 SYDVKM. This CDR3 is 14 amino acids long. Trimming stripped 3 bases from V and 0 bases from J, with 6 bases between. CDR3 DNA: TGTGCCAGCAGTTTCCTGAGCTCCTACAATGAGCAGTTCTTC. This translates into CASSFLSSYNEQFF.

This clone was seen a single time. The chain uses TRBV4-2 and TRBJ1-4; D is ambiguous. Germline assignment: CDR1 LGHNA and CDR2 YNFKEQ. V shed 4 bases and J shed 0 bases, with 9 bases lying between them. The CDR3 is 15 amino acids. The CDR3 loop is CASSPGWATNEKLFF. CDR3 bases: TGTGCCAGCAGCCCGGGGTGGGCAACTAATGAAAAACTGTTTTTT.

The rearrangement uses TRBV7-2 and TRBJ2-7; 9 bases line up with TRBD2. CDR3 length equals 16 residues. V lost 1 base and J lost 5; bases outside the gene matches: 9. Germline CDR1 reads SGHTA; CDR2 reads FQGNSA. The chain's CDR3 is CASSLGAGLAYDEQYF. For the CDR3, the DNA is TGTGCCAGCAGCTTAGGAGCGGGACTAGCATATGACGAGCAGTACTTC. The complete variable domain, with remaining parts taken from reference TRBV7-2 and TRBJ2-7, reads GAGVSQSPSNKVTEKGKDVELRCDPISGHTALYWYRQSLGQGLEFLIYFQGNSAPDKSGLPSDRFSAERTGGSVSTLTIQRTQQEDSAVYLCASSLGAGLAYDEQYFGPGTRLTVT.

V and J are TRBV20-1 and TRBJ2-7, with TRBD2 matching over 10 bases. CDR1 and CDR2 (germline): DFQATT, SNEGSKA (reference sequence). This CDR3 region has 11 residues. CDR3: CGGLANYEQYF. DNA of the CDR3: TGCGGGGGACTAGCGAACTACGAGCAGTACTTC.

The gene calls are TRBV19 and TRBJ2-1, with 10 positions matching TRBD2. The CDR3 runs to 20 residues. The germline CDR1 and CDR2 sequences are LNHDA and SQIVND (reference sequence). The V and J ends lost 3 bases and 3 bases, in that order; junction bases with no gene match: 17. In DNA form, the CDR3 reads TGTGCCAGTAGTATTGTGTGGAGGACTAGCGGCAGACAACTCTACAATGAGCAGTTCTTC. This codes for CASSIVWRTSGRQLYNEQFF.

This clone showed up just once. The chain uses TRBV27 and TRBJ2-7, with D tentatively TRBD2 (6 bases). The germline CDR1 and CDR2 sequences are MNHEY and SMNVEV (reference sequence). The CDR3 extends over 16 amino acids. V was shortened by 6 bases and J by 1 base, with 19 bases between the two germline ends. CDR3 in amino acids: CASSSSGGEKSYEQYF. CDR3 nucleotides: TGTGCCAGCAGCTCGTCCGGAGGGGAAAAGTCCTACGAGCAGTACTTC.

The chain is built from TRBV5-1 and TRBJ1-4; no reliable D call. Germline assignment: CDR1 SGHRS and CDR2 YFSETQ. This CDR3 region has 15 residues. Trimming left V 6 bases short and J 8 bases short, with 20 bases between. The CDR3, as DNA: TGCGCCAGCAAGTCAGAGGGCTTGGAAAGGGAAAAACTGTTTTTT. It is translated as CASKSEGLEREKLFF.

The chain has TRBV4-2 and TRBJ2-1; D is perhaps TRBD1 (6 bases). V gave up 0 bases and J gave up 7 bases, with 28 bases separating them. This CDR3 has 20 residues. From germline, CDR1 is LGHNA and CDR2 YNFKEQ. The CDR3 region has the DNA TGTGCCAGCAGCCAAGAAGAGGGGACCCCTACTGGGGGCACGAGGAATGAGCAGTTCTTC. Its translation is CASSQEEGTPTGGTRNEQFF.

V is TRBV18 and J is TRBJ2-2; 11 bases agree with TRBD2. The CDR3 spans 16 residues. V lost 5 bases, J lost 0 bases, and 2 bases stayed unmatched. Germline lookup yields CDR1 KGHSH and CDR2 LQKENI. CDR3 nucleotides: TGTGCCAGCTCAGAGGGACTAGCGGCGAACACCGGGGAGCTGTTTTTT. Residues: CASSEGLAANTGELFF.

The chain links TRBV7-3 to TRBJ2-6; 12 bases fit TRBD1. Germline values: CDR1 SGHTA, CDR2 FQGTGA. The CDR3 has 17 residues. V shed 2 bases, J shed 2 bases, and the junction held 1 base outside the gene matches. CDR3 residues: CASSLGTGGPGANVLTF. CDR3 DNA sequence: TGTGCCAGCAGCTTAGGGACAGGGGGCCCTGGGGCCAACGTCCTGACTTTC.